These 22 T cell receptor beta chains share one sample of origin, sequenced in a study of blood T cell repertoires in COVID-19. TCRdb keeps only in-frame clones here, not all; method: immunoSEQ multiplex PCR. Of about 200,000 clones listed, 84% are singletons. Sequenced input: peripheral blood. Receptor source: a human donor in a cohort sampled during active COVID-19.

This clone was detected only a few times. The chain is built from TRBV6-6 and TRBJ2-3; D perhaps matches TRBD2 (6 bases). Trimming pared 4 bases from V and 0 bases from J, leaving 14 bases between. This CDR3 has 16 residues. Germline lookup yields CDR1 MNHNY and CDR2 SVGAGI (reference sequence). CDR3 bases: TGTGCCAGCAGTTCCGGCCGGGAGACTAGCACAGATACGCAGTATTTT. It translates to CASSSGRETSTDTQYF.

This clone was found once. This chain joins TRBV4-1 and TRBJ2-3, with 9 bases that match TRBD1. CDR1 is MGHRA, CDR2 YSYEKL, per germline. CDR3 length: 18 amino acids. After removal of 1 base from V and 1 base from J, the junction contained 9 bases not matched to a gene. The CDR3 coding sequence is TGCGCCAGCAGCCAAGCGCCGGACAGGGGAGTAGGCACAGATACGCAGTATTTT. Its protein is CASSQAPDRGVGTDTQYF.

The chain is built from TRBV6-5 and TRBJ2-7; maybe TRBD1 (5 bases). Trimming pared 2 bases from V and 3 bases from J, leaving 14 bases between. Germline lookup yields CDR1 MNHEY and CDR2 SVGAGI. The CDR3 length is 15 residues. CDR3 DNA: TGTGCCAGCAGTTACGACAGAATAAGCAGCTACGAGCAGTACTTC. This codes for CASSYDRISSYEQYF.

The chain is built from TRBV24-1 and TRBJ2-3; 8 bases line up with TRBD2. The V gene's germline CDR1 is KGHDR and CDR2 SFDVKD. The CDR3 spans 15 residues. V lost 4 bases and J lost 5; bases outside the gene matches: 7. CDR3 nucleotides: TGTGCCACCAGTGAGGCGGGAGGCCGGGGAGATACGCAGTATTTT. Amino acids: CATSEAGGRGDTQYF.

DNA of the CDR3: TGTGCCAGCAGTTCCTCCGCCATAGCGGGAGGGGCCACCGGGGAGCTGTTTTTT. Its protein is CASSSSAIAGGATGELFF. V and J are TRBV27 and TRBJ2-2; TRBD2 agrees at 11 bases. The CDR3 spans 18 residues. Germline V gene lookup returns CDR1 MNHEY and CDR2 SMNVEV (reference sequence). Trimming removed 4 bases from V and 4 bases from J; junction bases left unmatched: 11.

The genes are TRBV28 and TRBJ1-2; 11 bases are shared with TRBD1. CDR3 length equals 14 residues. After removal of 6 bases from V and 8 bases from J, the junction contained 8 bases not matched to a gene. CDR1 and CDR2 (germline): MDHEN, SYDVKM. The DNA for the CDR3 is TGTGCCAGCAGCATCGGACAGGGGGCTTTAGGCTACACCTTC. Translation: CASSIGQGALGYTF.

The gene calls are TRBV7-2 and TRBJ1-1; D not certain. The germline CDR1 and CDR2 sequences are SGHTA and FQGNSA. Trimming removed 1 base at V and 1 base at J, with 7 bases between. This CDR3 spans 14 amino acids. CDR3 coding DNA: TGTGCCAGCAGCTTAGGGCGGTGGAACACTGAAGCTTTCTTT. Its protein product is CASSLGRWNTEAFF.

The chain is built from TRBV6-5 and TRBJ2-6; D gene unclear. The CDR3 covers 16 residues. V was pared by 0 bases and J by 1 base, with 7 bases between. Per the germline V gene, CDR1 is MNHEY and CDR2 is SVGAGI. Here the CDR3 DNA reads TGTGCCAGCAGTTACTCGATACAGTCTGGGGCCAACGTCCTGACTTTC. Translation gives CASSYSIQSGANVLTF.

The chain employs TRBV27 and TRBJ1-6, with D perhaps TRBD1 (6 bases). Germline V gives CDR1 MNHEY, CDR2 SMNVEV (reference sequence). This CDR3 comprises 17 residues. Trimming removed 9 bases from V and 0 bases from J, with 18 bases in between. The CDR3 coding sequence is TGTGCCAGTTTTCGGGGACACTCCAACTCCTATAATTCACCCCTCCACTTT. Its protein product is CASFRGHSNSYNSPLHF.

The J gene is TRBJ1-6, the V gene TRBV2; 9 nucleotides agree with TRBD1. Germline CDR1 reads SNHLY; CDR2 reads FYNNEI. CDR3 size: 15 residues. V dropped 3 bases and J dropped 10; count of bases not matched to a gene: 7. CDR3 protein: CASSEAGQGNSPLHF. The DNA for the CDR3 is TGTGCCAGCAGTGAGGCGGGACAGGGAAACTCACCCCTCCACTTT.

The CDR3 loop is CASWNPGDYGYTF. The CDR3 region has the DNA TGTGCCAGCTGGAACCCGGGGGACTATGGCTACACCTTC. The V call is TRBV28, the J call TRBJ1-2, with D tentatively TRBD1 (5 bases). Germline assignment: CDR1 MDHEN and CDR2 SYDVKM. The V and J ends lost 8 bases and 3 bases respectively, with 13 bases between them. This CDR3 comprises 13 residues.

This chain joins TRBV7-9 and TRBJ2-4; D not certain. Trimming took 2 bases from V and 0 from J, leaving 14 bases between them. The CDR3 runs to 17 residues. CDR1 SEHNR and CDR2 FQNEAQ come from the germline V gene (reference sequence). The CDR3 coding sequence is TGTGCCAGCAGCTTAAACCGAGGTCCTTCAGCCAAAAACATTCAGTACTTC. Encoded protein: CASSLNRGPSAKNIQYF.

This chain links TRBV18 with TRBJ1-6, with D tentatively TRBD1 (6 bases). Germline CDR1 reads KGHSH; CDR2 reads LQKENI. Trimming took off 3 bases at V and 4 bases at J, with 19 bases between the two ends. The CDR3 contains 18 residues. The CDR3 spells CASSPQGMYGAYNSPLHF. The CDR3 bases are TGTGCCAGCTCACCGCAGGGGATGTATGGGGCTTATAATTCACCCCTCCACTTT. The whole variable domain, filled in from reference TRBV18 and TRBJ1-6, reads NAGVMQNPRHLVRRRGQEARLRCSPMKGHSHVYWYRQLPEEGLKFMVYLQKENIIDESGMPKERFSAEFPKEGPSILRIQQVVRGDSAAYFCASSPQGMYGAYNSPLHFGNGTRLTVT.

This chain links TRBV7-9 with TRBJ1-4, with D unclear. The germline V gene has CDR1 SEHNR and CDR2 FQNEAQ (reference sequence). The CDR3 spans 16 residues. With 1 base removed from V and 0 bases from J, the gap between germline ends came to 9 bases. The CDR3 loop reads CASSLGVGATNEKLFF. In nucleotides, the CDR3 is TGTGCCAGCAGCTTAGGAGTGGGAGCAACTAATGAAAAACTGTTTTTT. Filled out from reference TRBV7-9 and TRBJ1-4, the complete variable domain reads DTGVSQNPRHKITKRGQNVTFRCDPISEHNRLYWYRQTLGQGPEFLTYFQNEAQLEKSRLLSDRFSAERPKGSFSTLEIQRTEQGDSAMYLCASSLGVGATNEKLFFGSGTQLSVL.

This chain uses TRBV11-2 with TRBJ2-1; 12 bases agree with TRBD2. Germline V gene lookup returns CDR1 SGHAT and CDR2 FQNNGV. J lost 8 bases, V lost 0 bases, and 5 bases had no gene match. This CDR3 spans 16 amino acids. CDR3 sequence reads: CASSLELAGGYDEQFF. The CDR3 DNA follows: TGTGCCAGCAGCTTAGAACTAGCGGGAGGTTATGATGAGCAGTTCTTC.

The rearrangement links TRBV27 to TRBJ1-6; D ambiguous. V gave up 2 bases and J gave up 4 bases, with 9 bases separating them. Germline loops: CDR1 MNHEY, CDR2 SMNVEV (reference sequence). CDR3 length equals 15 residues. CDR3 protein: CASSLKTQYNSPLHF. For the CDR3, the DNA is TGTGCCAGCAGTTTAAAAACACAATATAATTCACCCCTCCACTTT.

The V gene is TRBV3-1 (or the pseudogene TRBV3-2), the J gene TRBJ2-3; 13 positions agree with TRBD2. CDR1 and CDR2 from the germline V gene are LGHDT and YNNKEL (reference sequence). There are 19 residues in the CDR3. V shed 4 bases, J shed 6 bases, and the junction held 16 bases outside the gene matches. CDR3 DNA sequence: TGTGCCAGCAGCCGCCGGACTAGCGGGAGTCTGTACTTGGGGGATACGCAGTATTTT. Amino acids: CASSRRTSGSLYLGDTQYF.

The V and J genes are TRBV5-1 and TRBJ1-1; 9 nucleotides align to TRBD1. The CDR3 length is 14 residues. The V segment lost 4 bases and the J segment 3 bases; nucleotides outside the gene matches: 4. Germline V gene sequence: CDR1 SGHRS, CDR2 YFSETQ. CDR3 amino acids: CASSPTGGDTEAFF. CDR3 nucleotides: TGCGCCAGCAGCCCCACAGGGGGCGACACTGAAGCTTTCTTT.

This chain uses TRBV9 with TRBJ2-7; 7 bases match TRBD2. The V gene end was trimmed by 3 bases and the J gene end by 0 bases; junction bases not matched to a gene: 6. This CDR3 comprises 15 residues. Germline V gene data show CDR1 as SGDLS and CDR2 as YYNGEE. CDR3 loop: CASSASGALSYEQYF. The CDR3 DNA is TGTGCCAGCAGCGCAAGCGGGGCCCTCTCCTACGAGCAGTACTTC.

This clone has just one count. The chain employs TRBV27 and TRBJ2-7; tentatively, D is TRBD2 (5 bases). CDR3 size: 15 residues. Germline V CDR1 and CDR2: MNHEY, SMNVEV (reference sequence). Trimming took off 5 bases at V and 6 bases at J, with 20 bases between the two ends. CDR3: CASSPYRTSPGEQYF. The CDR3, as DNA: TGTGCCAGCAGTCCCTACCGGACTTCCCCAGGCGAGCAGTACTTC.

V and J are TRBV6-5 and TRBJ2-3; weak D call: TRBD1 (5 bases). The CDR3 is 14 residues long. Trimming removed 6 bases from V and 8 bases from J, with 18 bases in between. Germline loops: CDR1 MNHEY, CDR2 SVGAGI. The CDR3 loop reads CASRVSTATSTQYF. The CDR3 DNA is TGTGCCAGCAGAGTTTCGACAGCCACAAGTACGCAGTATTTT.

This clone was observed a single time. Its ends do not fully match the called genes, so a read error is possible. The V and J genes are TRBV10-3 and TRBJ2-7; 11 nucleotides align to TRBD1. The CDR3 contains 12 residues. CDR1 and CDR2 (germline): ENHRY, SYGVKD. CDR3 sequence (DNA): TGTGCCATCAGTGAGGGCGGACAGGGGGCGATCTTC. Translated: CAISEGGQGAIF.